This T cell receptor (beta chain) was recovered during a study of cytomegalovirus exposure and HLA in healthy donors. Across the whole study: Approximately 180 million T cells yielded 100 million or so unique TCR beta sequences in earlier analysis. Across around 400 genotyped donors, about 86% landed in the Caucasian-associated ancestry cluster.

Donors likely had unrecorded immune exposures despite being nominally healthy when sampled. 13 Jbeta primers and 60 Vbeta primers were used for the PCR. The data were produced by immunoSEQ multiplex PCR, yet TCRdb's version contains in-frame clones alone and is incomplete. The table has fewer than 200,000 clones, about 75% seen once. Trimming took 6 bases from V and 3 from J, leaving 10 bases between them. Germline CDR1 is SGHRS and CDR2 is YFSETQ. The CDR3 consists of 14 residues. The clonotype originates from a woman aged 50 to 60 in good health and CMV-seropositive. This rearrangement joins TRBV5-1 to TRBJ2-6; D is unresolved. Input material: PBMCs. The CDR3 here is CASTLTGGANVLTF. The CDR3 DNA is TGCGCCAGCACCTTAACCGGTGGGGCCAACGTCCTGACTTTC.